The sequence of this T cell receptor (beta chain) was determined in a study of blood T cell repertoires in COVID-19. Study summary: Specimens from acute and convalescent COVID-19 originated in the United States, Italy and Spain. Nucleic acid was either cDNA or gDNA, and it came from T cells, B-cell-depleted T cells, or PBMCs.

As originally analysed: For nucleated cells, counts were estimated from reference gene primer amplification. Using immunoSEQ multiplex PCR, the repertoire was profiled, and TCRdb retains in-frame clones only, with some absent. V, J and clone size are those of that table, while D and trimming were read from the DNA. This sample has hundreds of thousands of clones, with roughly 89% found just once. Recovered status in Cohort 3 required two negative PCRs, clearance, or symptom resolution. V shed 1 base and J 7 bases; nucleotides not matched to a gene: 4. The CDR3 is made up of 14 amino acids. The germline V gene has CDR1 LNHDA and CDR2 SQIVND (reference sequence).

The source of this sequence is a middle-aged man who had recovered from COVID-19. J is TRBJ1-5 and V is TRBV19; TRBD1 matches 7 bases. Sequenced input: PBMCs or T cells enriched from blood (not recorded which). In DNA, the CDR3 is TGTGCCAGTAGTATAGGGAAACAGGGGCAGCCCCAGCATTTT. Its protein is CASSIGKQGQPQHF.